Shown below are 15 T cell receptor beta chains from a single sample sequenced in a study of graft-versus-host responses after intestinal transplantation. Their antigen targets remain unknown. The assay was immunoSEQ multiplex PCR, and TCRdb's table has in-frame clones only and misses some. Counted here are about 97,000 clones, 91% occurring once; the ten biggest clones make up around 0.2%. The sequencing used unstimulated CD4+ T cells sorted from spleen or lymph node cells, collected before transplant. These receptors originate from a human donor who was the organ donor for an intestinal transplant.

The chain uses TRBV15 and TRBJ2-1; 9 nucleotides align to TRBD2. V was clipped by 3 bases and J by 6 bases; unmatched bases: 12. The CDR3 covers 17 residues. Germline CDR1 is LNHNV and CDR2 is YYDKDF (reference sequence). The CDR3 reads CATSSYLIAGVPNEQFF. The CDR3 DNA is TGTGCCACCAGCAGCTACCTGATAGCGGGGGTGCCCAATGAGCAGTTCTTC.

CDR3 in amino acids: CASSPSTSGGRSFF. The CDR3 DNA reads as TGTGCCAGTAGTCCGTCGACTAGCGGGGGGAGGTCGTTCTTC. This chain joins TRBV19 and TRBJ2-1; 13 bases match TRBD2. After removal of 5 bases from V and 15 bases from J, the junction contained 10 bases not matched to a gene. The CDR3 contains 14 residues. Germline CDR1 reads LNHDA; CDR2 reads SQIVND (reference sequence). Using reference TRBV19 and TRBJ2-1 for the parts outside the CDR3, the full variable domain is DGGITQSPKYLFRKEGQNVTLSCEQNLNHDAMYWYRQDPGQGLRLIYYSQIVNDFQKGDIAEGYSVSREKKESFPLTVTSAQKNPTAFYLCASSPSTSGGRSFFGPGTRLTVL.

The V gene is TRBV5-1, the J gene TRBJ1-1, with D tentatively TRBD1 (5 bases). Germline V gene data show CDR1 as SGHRS and CDR2 as YFSETQ. V was trimmed by 4 bases and J by 0 bases, leaving 22 bases between them. The CDR3 has 18 amino acids. The CDR3 protein is CASSRGRGLHGMNTEAFF. The CDR3, as DNA: TGCGCCAGCAGCCGGGGCCGGGGACTCCACGGGATGAACACTGAAGCTTTCTTT.

The chain links TRBV28 to TRBJ2-7; a possible D gene is TRBD2 (7 bases). CDR3 size: 15 residues. The V gene lost 7 bases and the J gene lost 2 bases, with 18 bases spanning the gap. CDR1 is MDHEN, CDR2 SYDVKM, per germline. The CDR3 spells CASNPGRAGAYEQYF. In DNA, the CDR3 is TGTGCCAGCAACCCGGGGAGGGCAGGGGCCTACGAGCAGTACTTC.

The genes are TRBV6-1 and TRBJ2-7; D gene ambiguous. V lost 6 bases, J lost 5 bases, and 8 bases lay in between. The germline gives CDR1 MNHNS, CDR2 SASEGT. The CDR3 loop spans 11 amino acids. CDR3 sequence (DNA): TGTGCCAGCAGAAAGTCGGACGAGCAGTACTTC. Its protein is CASRKSDEQYF.

V usage is TRBV7-2 and J usage is TRBJ2-7, with TRBD1 identical over 9 bases. The CDR3 runs to 16 residues. The germline V gene has CDR1 SGHTA and CDR2 FQGNSA. Trimming took 1 base from V and 2 from J; bases not matched to a gene: 6. The CDR3 region is CASSLVGQGFTYEQYF. The CDR3 DNA sequence: TGTGCCAGCAGCTTAGTCGGACAGGGGTTTACCTACGAGCAGTACTTC.

This clone came up a few times. This sequence joins TRBV28 and TRBJ1-1; D is undetermined. Germline CDR1 and CDR2: MDHEN and SYDVKM. V dropped 8 bases and J dropped 6 bases, with 7 bases sitting between them. This CDR3 has 10 residues. The CDR3 protein is CASGRAEAFF. The DNA of the CDR3 is TGTGCCAGCGGGAGAGCTGAAGCTTTCTTT.

This chain connects TRBV7-2 to TRBJ2-7; tentative D call: TRBD1 (6 bases). The CDR3 sequence is 13 residues long. CDR1 and CDR2 from the germline V gene are SGHTA and FQGNSA. Trimming cost V 1 base and J 3 bases, with 7 bases left between them. The chain's CDR3 is CASSLGGGYEQYF. The CDR3 region has the DNA TGTGCCAGCAGCTTAGGAGGGGGCTACGAGCAGTACTTC.

This clone was recorded only once. The chain has TRBV5-5 and TRBJ2-7; 7 bases fit TRBD1. Germline assignment: CDR1 SGHKS and CDR2 YYEKEE (reference sequence). V shed 4 bases and J 3 bases; nucleotides not matched to a gene: 4. This CDR3 is 13 amino acids long. CDR3 in DNA: TGTGCCAGCAGCAAGGGGACAGACTACGAGCAGTACTTC. Translation: CASSKGTDYEQYF.

The chain is built from TRBV30 and TRBJ1-5; tentative D call: TRBD1 (5 bases). Germline V lookup: CDR1 GTSNPN, CDR2 SVGIG (reference sequence). V lost 1 base and J 5 bases, leaving 9 bases between the germline ends. CDR3 size: 13 residues. CDR3 amino acids: CAWSGTFDQPQHF. The CDR3 DNA reads TGTGCCTGGAGTGGGACATTTGATCAGCCCCAGCATTTT.

J is TRBJ1-2 and V is TRBV5-1; D is ambiguous. The CDR3 is made up of 18 amino acids. Trimming removed 0 bases from V and 6 bases from J, with 24 bases in between. The V gene's germline CDR1 is SGHRS and CDR2 YFSETQ. DNA of the CDR3: TGCGCCAGCAGCTTGGCCGGTGAGTCATTCGAGGGTTACGATGGCTACACCTTC. This gives the protein CASSLAGESFEGYDGYTF.

The chain couples TRBV30 to TRBJ1-4, with TRBD1 matching over 9 bases. V shed 2 bases and J 0 bases; nucleotides not matched to a gene: 16. The CDR3 has 20 residues. CDR1 and CDR2 from the germline V gene are GTSNPN and SVGIG (reference sequence). CDR3 protein: CAWSTRRGTGTPTTNEKLFF. The DNA for the CDR3 is TGTGCCTGGAGTACTCGACGGGGGACAGGGACTCCTACAACTAATGAAAAACTGTTTTTT.

CDR3: CASSYGGGAQETQYF. As DNA, the CDR3 is TGTGCCAGCAGTTACGGAGGAGGGGCCCAAGAGACCCAGTACTTC. The V and J genes are TRBV6-6 and TRBJ2-5; D may be TRBD2 (6 bases). The V end was cut by 2 bases, the J end by 1 base, with 11 bases between. Looked up from germline, CDR1 is MNHNY and CDR2 is SVGAGI (reference sequence). The CDR3 has 15 amino acids.

V usage is TRBV2 and J usage is TRBJ2-5, with TRBD1 identical over 9 bases. The CDR3 has 13 amino acids. Germline CDR1 SNHLY, CDR2 FYNNEI. Trimming took 6 bases from V and 5 from J; bases not matched to a gene: 4. The CDR3 nucleotides read TGTGCCAGCAGACAGGGGGCTGGTGAGACCCAGTACTTC. Its protein is CASRQGAGETQYF.

The V gene is TRBV11-2, the J gene TRBJ2-5; D uncertain. CDR1 SGHAT and CDR2 FQNNGV come from the germline V gene. V lost 0 bases, J lost 5 bases, and 16 bases lay in between. The CDR3 is 16 amino acids. The CDR3 DNA follows: TGTGCCAGCAGCTTAGATCGCAGCTTGGAGAGGGAGACCCAGTACTTC. Protein: CASSLDRSLERETQYF.